This entry lists 21 T cell receptor beta chains sequenced from one sample in a study of cytomegalovirus exposure and HLA in healthy donors. The PCR ran on 60 Vbeta and 13 Jbeta primers. Libraries were prepared by immunoSEQ multiplex PCR; TCRdb keeps only in-frame clonotypes and omits some of them. The table for this sample gives roughly 190,000 clones. What was sequenced was PBMCs. The origin of the receptors is a man aged 30-40 years in good health and CMV-seronegative.

The gene calls are TRBV18 and TRBJ2-7; 10 nucleotides match TRBD1. Germline V gene lookup returns CDR1 KGHSH and CDR2 LQKENI. With 0 bases clipped from V and 7 bases from J, the junction kept 6 bases outside the gene matches. The CDR3 has 15 residues. The chain's CDR3 is CASSPPTGGLGEQYF. In nucleotides, the CDR3 is TGTGCCAGCTCACCACCGACAGGGGGCTTGGGTGAGCAGTACTTC.

The chain joins TRBV7-9 to TRBJ1-5; TRBD1 aligns across 8 bases. CDR1 and CDR2 from the germline V gene are SEHNR and FQNEAQ (reference sequence). The CDR3 has 16 residues. V lost 4 bases to trimming and J lost 2 bases; unmatched junction nucleotides: 7. The DNA for the CDR3 is TGTGCCAGCAGCTCCCGGACAGGGCATGGCAATCAGCCCCAGCATTTT. It encodes CASSSRTGHGNQPQHF.

The chain combines TRBV5-1 with TRBJ2-3, with 8 bases lining up with TRBD1. Per germline, CDR1 SGHRS and CDR2 YFSETQ. Trimming removed 3 bases from V and 2 bases from J; junction bases left unmatched: 2. The CDR3 covers 14 residues. CDR3 bases: TGCGCCAGCAGCTCGGGACAGGACACAGATACGCAGTATTTT. This gives the protein CASSSGQDTDTQYF.

V usage is TRBV2 and J usage is TRBJ1-2; D possibly corresponds to TRBD1 (6 bases). Per germline, CDR1 SNHLY and CDR2 FYNNEI. The CDR3 runs to 13 residues. Trimming took off 6 bases at V and 2 bases at J, with 10 bases between the two ends. This CDR3 is CASRRDTNYGYTF. CDR3 nucleotides: TGTGCCAGCAGACGGGACACAAACTATGGCTACACCTTC.

The chain links TRBV11-3 to TRBJ2-7; no clear D. The CDR3 has 15 residues. Germline V CDR1 and CDR2: SGHNT, YENEEA. The V gene lost 2 bases and the J gene lost 2 bases, with 13 bases spanning the gap. The CDR3 region is CASSLRFGGTYEQYF. The DNA of the CDR3 is TGTGCCAGCAGCTTAAGGTTCGGCGGAACCTACGAGCAGTACTTC.

The J gene is TRBJ2-1, the V gene TRBV7-9; D may be TRBD1 (5 bases). Germline lookup yields CDR1 SEHNR and CDR2 FQNEAQ (reference sequence). V was trimmed by 5 bases and J by 5 bases, leaving 13 bases between them. The CDR3 has 14 residues. The CDR3 DNA sequence: TGTGCCAGCAGCCTCAGGGTTGCCAACAATGAGCAGTTCTTC. Translation gives CASSLRVANNEQFF.

The gene calls are TRBV18 and TRBJ2-7; 9 bases line up with TRBD1. The CDR3 length is 15 residues. The junction had 5 bases not matched to a gene; V was cut back by 5 bases and J by 0 bases. Germline-derived CDR1 and CDR2 are KGHSH and LQKENI. The CDR3 nucleotides are TGTGCCAGCTCATCGGGACAGGGATTCTCCTACGAGCAGTACTTC. Residues: CASSSGQGFSYEQYF.

The V gene is TRBV4-1, the J gene TRBJ2-1; the D gene is possibly TRBD2 (5 bases). Trimming left V 0 bases short and J 0 bases short, with 12 bases between. The CDR3 extends over 17 amino acids. Looked up from germline, CDR1 is MGHRA and CDR2 is YSYEKL. The CDR3 DNA is TGCGCCAGCAGCCAAGATCCCAAGCGGATCTCCTACAATGAGCAGTTCTTC. Translating it yields CASSQDPKRISYNEQFF.

The J gene is TRBJ2-7, the V gene TRBV28; 9 positions agree with TRBD2. Trimming removed 6 bases from V and 3 bases from J; junction bases left unmatched: 6. The germline V gene encodes CDR1 MDHEN and CDR2 SYDVKM. The CDR3 consists of 14 residues. The CDR3 reads CASSPLAGNYEQYF. CDR3 bases: TGTGCCAGCAGCCCACTAGCGGGCAACTACGAGCAGTACTTC.

The V and J genes are TRBV11-3 and TRBJ2-7, with 8 bases identical to TRBD1. This CDR3 contains 16 residues. Germline V CDR1 and CDR2: SGHNT, YENEEA. Trimming at V came to 3 bases and at J to 5 bases, leaving 12 bases not matched to a gene. CDR3 region: CASSFGHSGQGHEQYF. The DNA for the CDR3 is TGTGCCAGCAGCTTTGGCCACTCCGGACAGGGCCACGAGCAGTACTTC.

The V gene is TRBV7-9, the J gene TRBJ1-4; 10 bases agree with TRBD1. CDR3 length equals 14 residues. Germline assignment: CDR1 SEHNR and CDR2 FQNEAQ (reference sequence). V shed 7 bases, J shed 8 bases, and the junction held 7 bases outside the gene matches. In DNA form, the CDR3 reads TGTGCCAGCACCCCGGGACAGGGGAAAGAAAAACTGTTTTTT. Its translation: CASTPGQGKEKLFF.

The chain is built from TRBV11-2 and TRBJ2-3; 8 bases align to TRBD2. V dropped 3 bases and J dropped 2; count of bases not matched to a gene: 4. This CDR3 has 15 amino acids. Germline-derived CDR1 and CDR2 are SGHAT and FQNNGV. The CDR3 DNA sequence: TGTGCCAGCAGCTTCCAGCGGGAGTCCACAGATACGCAGTATTTT. Translation: CASSFQRESTDTQYF.

CDR3 in amino acids: CASLGHDQETQYF. The CDR3 DNA reads TGTGCCAGCCTGGGACACGACCAAGAGACCCAGTACTTC. This chain connects TRBV2 to TRBJ2-5; TRBD1 might be the D (6 bases). Trimming took 8 bases from V and 0 from J, leaving 10 bases between them. The germline CDR1 and CDR2 sequences are SNHLY and FYNNEI. The length of the CDR3 is 13 residues.

The J gene is TRBJ1-6, the V gene TRBV18, with TRBD1 as a possible D gene (6 bases). Germline V gene lookup returns CDR1 KGHSH and CDR2 LQKENI. V lost 3 bases and J lost 6, with 9 bases in between. The CDR3 consists of 14 residues. As DNA, the CDR3 is TGTGCCAGCTCACCCGGGACATCTAATTCACCCCTCCACTTT. Amino acid sequence: CASSPGTSNSPLHF.

Regarding this clone: Other nucleotide sequences from this sample produce the same CDR3. CDR3 nucleotides: TGCGCCAGCAGCTTGGCGCAGGGACAAGAGACCCAGTACTTC. This encodes CASSLAQGQETQYF. The rearrangement joins TRBV5-1 to TRBJ2-5, with D maybe TRBD1 (5 bases). Germline V CDR1 and CDR2: SGHRS, YFSETQ. The CDR3 totals 14 residues. Trimming left V 0 bases short and J 2 bases short, with 8 bases between.

The rearrangement joins TRBV7-9 to TRBJ2-7, with 10 bases that match TRBD2. Germline assignment: CDR1 SEHNR and CDR2 FQNEAQ (reference sequence). V shed 4 bases, J shed 5 bases, and the junction held 5 bases outside the gene matches. The CDR3 is 14 residues long. CDR3 sequence (DNA): TGTGCCAGCAGCTCTCTAGCGGGAGAGAACGAGCAGTACTTC. Its translation: CASSSLAGENEQYF.

The V and J genes are TRBV9 and TRBJ2-7; 12 nucleotides agree with TRBD2. The CDR3 contains 15 residues. J lost 4 bases, V lost 3 bases, and 5 bases had no gene match. Germline CDR1 is SGDLS and CDR2 is YYNGEE. Written as DNA, the CDR3 is TGTGCCAGCAGCGCACCCGGGACTAGCGGGTACGAGCAGTACTTC. Protein sequence: CASSAPGTSGYEQYF.

This chain uses TRBV6-4 with TRBJ2-7, with 8 positions matching TRBD2. The length of the CDR3 is 16 residues. Germline V gene lookup returns CDR1 MRHNA and CDR2 SNTAGT. V dropped 3 bases and J dropped 0; count of bases not matched to a gene: 7. In nucleotides, the CDR3 is TGTGCCAGCAGTGAAACCGGGACTAGTCCCTCCTACGAGCAGTACTTC. Amino acids: CASSETGTSPSYEQYF.

Notes on this clone: Its ends do not fully match the called genes, so a read error is possible. The chain uses TRBV19 and TRBJ2-6, with a tentative D call TRBD2 (5 bases). The CDR3 loop spans 16 amino acids. Germline V gene sequence: CDR1 LNHDA, CDR2 SQIVND (reference sequence). CDR3 DNA: TGTGCCGGTAGGGCCGGAGGCCCCCCTGGGGCCAACGTCCTGACTTTC. This encodes CAGRAGGPPGANVLTF. Full variable domain (missing parts from reference TRBV19 and TRBJ2-6): DGGITQSPKYLFRKEGQNVTLSCEQNLNHDAMYWYRQDPGQGLRLIYYSQIVNDFQKGDIAEGYSVSREKKESFPLTVTSAQKNPTAFYLCAGRAGGPPGANVLTFGAGSRLTVL.

The chain recombines TRBV12-5 with TRBJ1-1, with 11 bases that match TRBD1. V lost 2 bases and J lost 8; bases outside the gene matches: 7. Germline-derived CDR1 and CDR2 are LGHNT and FRNRAP. The CDR3 is 15 residues long. The CDR3 spells CASGLPGTGGMEAFF. CDR3 nucleotide sequence: TGTGCTAGTGGTTTGCCGGGGACAGGGGGGATGGAAGCTTTCTTT.

V gene TRBV27 combines with J gene TRBJ2-7; 9 positions agree with TRBD1. Per germline, CDR1 MNHEY and CDR2 SMNVEV (reference sequence). The trim removed 4 bases at V and 0 bases at J, leaving 4 bases unmatched. This CDR3 is built from 15 residues. The CDR3 region has the DNA TGTGCCAGCAGTTCCGACAGGGGGTACTCCTACGAGCAGTACTTC. Protein product: CASSSDRGYSYEQYF.